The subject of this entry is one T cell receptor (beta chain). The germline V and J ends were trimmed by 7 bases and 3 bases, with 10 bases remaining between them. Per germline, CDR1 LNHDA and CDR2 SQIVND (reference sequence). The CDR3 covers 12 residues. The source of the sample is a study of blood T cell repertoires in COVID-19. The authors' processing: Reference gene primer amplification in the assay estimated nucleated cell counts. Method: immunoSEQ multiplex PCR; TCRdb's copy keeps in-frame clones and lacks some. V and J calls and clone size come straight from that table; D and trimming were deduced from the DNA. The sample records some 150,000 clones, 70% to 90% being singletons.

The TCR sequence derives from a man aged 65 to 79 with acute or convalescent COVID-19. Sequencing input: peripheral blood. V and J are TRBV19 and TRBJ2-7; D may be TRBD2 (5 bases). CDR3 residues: CASKGVDYEQYF. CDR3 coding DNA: TGTGCCAGTAAGGGAGTGGACTACGAGCAGTACTTC.